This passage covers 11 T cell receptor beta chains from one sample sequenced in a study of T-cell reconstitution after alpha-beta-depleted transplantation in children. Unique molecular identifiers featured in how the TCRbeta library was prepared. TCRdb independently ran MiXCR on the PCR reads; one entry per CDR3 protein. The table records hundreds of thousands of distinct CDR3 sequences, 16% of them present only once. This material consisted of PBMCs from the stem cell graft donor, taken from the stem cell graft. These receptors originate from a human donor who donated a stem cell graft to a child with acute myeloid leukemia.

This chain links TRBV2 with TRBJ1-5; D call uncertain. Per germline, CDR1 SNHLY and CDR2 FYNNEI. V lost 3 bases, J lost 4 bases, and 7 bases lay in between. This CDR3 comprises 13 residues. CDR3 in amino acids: CASSDYQNQPQHF. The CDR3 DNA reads TGTGCCAGCAGTGACTATCAAAATCAGCCCCAGCATTTT.

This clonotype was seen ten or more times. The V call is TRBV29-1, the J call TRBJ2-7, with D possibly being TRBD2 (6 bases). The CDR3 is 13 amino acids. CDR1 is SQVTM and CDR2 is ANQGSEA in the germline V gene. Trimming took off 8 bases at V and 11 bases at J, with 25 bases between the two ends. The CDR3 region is CSTKGPSGDVEYF. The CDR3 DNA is TGCAGCACTAAAGGACCGTCGGGGGATGTTGAGTACTTC.

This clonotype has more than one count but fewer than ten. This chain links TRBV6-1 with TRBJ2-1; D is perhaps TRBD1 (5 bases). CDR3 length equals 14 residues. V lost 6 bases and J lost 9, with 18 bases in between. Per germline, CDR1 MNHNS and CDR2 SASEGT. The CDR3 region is CASRTSSGSGEQFF. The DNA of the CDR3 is TGTGCCAGCAGAACGTCCTCAGGGTCAGGTGAGCAGTTCTTC.

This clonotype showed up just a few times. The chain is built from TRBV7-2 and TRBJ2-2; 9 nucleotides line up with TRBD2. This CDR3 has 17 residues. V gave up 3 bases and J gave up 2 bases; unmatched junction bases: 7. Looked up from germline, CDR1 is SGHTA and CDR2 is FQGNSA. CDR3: CASSFASLAGNTGELFF. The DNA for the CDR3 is TGTGCCAGCAGCTTCGCCAGTCTAGCGGGAAACACCGGGGAGCTGTTTTTT.

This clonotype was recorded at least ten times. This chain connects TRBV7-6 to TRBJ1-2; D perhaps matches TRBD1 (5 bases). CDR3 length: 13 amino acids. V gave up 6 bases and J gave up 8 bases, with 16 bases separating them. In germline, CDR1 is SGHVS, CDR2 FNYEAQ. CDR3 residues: CASSPGLWGGYTF. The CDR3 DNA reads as TGTGCCAGCAGTCCTGGCCTGTGGGGGGGCTACACCTTC.

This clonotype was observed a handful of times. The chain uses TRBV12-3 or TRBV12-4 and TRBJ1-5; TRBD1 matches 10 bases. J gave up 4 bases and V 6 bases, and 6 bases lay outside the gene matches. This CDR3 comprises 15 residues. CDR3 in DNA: TGTGCCAGCAGCAGGGACAGGGGAGGGAATCAGCCCCAGCATTTT. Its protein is CASSRDRGGNQPQHF.

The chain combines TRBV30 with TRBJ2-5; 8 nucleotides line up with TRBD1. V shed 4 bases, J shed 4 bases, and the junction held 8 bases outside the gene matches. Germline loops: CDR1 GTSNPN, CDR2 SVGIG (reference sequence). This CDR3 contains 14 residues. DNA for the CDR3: TGTGCCTGGACTGGCACAGGGGGATTAGAGACCCAGTACTTC. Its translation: CAWTGTGGLETQYF. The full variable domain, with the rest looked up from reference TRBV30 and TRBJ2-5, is SQTIHQWPATLVQPVGSPLSLECTVEGTSNPNLYWYRQAAGRGLQLLFYSVGIGQISSEVPQNLSASRPQDRQFILSSKKLLLSDSGFYLCAWTGTGGLETQYFGPGTRLLVL.

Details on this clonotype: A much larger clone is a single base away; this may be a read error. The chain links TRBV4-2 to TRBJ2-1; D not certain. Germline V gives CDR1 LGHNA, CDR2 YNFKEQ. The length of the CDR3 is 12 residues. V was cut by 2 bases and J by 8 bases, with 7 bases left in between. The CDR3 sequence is CASSQLDDEQFF. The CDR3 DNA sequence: TGTGCCAGCAGCCAACTCGATGATGAGCAGTTCTTC.

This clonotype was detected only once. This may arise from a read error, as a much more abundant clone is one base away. The CDR3 bases are TGCTGTGCTAGTAGCGGGGGGGCGACTAGTGGCTCACCCGATTACGAGCAGTACGTC. Translating it yields CCASSGGATSGSPDYEQYV. The chain employs TRBV20-1 and TRBJ2-7, with TRBD2 matching over 11 bases. Germline CDR1 and CDR2: DFQATT and SNEGSKA (reference sequence). This CDR3 contains 19 residues.

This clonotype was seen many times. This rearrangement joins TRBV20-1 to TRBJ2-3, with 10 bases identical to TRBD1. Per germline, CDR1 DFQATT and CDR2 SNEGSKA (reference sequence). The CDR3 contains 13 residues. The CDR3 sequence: CSCGTGGTDTQYF. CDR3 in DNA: TGCAGCTGTGGGACAGGGGGCACAGATACGCAGTATTTT.

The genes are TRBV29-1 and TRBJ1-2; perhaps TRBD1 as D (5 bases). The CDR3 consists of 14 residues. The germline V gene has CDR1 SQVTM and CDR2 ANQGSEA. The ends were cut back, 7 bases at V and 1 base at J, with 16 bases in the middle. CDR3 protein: CSAQDPDSNYGYTF. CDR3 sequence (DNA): TGCAGCGCACAAGACCCTGACAGTAACTATGGCTACACCTTC. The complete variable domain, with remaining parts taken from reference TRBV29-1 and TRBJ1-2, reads SAVISQKPSRDICQRGTSLTIQCQVDSQVTMMFWYRQQPGQSLTLIATANQGSEATYESGFVIDKFPISRPNLTFSTLTVSNMSPEDSSIYLCSAQDPDSNYGYTFGSGTRLTVV.